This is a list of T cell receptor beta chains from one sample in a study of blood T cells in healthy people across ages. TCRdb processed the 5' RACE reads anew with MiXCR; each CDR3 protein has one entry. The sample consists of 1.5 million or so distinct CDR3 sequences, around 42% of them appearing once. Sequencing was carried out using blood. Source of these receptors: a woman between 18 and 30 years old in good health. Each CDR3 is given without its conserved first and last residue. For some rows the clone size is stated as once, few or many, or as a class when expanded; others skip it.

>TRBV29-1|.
SVSPAGGGDTQY
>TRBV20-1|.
SARRGADRNQPQH
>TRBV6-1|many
ATRGWTAPGFENSPLH
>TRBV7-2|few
ASSLVGGGTSSYNSPLH
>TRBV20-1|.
SAPTSGRATNTGELF
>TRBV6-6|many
ASSRATGEQY
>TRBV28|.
ASSLQERKA
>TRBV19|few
ASKTGGLTEAF
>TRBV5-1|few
ASSPGDYSNQPQH
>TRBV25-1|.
ASSDLRDILLTDTQY
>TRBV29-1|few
SAPTGGLSYEQY
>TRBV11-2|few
ASSSPGAAGRTKNIQY
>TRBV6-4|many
ASSPSEVNEQF
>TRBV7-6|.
ASSPVGAVGLGEQY
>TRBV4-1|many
ASSLGAGASYNEQF